Presented here are 20 T cell receptor beta chains from one specimen sequenced in a study of CXCR3-negative and CXCR3-positive naive CD8 T cells. Libraries were UMI-labeled 5' RACE TRB cDNA. For each CDR3 protein, TCRdb gives one entry from its re-call of the 5' RACE reads, without DNA. The sample data list about 24,000 distinct CDR3 sequences. What was sequenced was naive CXCR3- CD8+ T cells from blood. Subset described: CD45RO-CCR7+CD27+CD95- naive CD8+ T cells lacking CXCR3 (TNR3-). These receptors were taken from a human donor in good health. Some clones in this sample may be carry-over from other donors' samples.

The CDR3 reads CASSLDPRGANTGELFF. This chain joins TRBV28 and TRBJ2-2; TCRdb's D gene call, TRBD1, goes unchecked for lack of DNA. Germline V gene sequence: CDR1 MDHEN, CDR2 SYDVKM. The CDR3 sequence is 17 residues long.

The chain recombines TRBV6-4 with TRBJ2-1; lacking DNA, the TRBD1 call made by TCRdb goes unchecked. The CDR3 contains 18 residues. Per germline, CDR1 MRHNA and CDR2 SNTAGT. The CDR3 is CASSDSLNPENSYNEQFF.

J is TRBJ2-7 and V is TRBV28; the TRBD1 assignment by TCRdb is unverifiable without DNA. This CDR3 region has 14 residues. CDR1 and CDR2 (germline): MDHEN, SYDVKM. CDR3 region: CASSGTLSSYEQYF.

V usage is TRBV7-9 and J usage is TRBJ2-3. In germline, CDR1 is SEHNR, CDR2 FQNEAQ (reference sequence). There are 13 residues in the CDR3. Here the CDR3 reads CASSLTGTDTQYF.

The chain employs TRBV12-3 or TRBV12-4 and TRBJ2-3; there is no DNA to check the TCRdb D call of TRBD1. The CDR3 is 15 amino acids. CDR3 region: CASSPRDSITDTQYF.

This chain uses TRBV7-8 with TRBJ2-1; TCRdb designates TRBD1, a call that cannot be tested without DNA. The CDR3 contains 16 residues. The germline CDR1 and CDR2 sequences are SGHVS and FQNEAQ. The chain's CDR3 is CASSLVGGQVVTEQFF.

The gene calls are TRBV24-1 and TRBJ2-5; TCRdb's D call, TRBD1, is unchecked because there is no DNA. The CDR3 is made up of 15 amino acids. Germline CDR1 is KGHDR and CDR2 is SFDVKD. CDR3 protein: CATSEDPGGLETQYF.

The genes are TRBV29-1 and TRBJ1-1; there is no DNA to check the TCRdb D call of TRBD1. Germline CDR1 is SQVTM and CDR2 is ANQGSEA. This CDR3 has 14 residues. The chain's CDR3 is CSVDNRGLNTEAFF.

The chain recombines TRBV29-1 with TRBJ2-7; TCRdb lists TRBD1, though no DNA is available to test this call. Germline loops: CDR1 SQVTM, CDR2 ANQGSEA. The CDR3 spans 15 residues. CDR3 region: CSVEVTRTGGYEQYF.

The CDR3: CASSLPWGANEQFF. The chain recombines TRBV12-3 or TRBV12-4 with TRBJ2-1; TCRdb calls TRBD2, which cannot be checked without DNA. This CDR3 is 14 amino acids long.

This chain links TRBV29-1 with TRBJ1-2. The CDR3 extends over 11 amino acids. The germline V gene encodes CDR1 SQVTM and CDR2 ANQGSEA. CDR3 in amino acids: CSVTSLFGYTF.

The rearrangement uses TRBV7-8 and TRBJ2-7; the D call from TCRdb, TRBD1, cannot be confirmed without DNA. The CDR3 is made up of 15 amino acids. CDR1 SGHVS and CDR2 FQNEAQ come from the germline V gene. The chain's CDR3 is CASSHGTGDVYEQYF.

The chain links TRBV6-2 or TRBV6-3 to TRBJ2-4; TCRdb returns TRBD1, unconfirmable since there is no DNA. The CDR3 has 15 residues. The germline gives CDR1 MNHEY, CDR2 SVGEGT. This chain's CDR3 is CASSLDRLPQNIQYF.

The genes are TRBV12-3 or TRBV12-4 and TRBJ2-7; the TRBD1 assignment by TCRdb is unverifiable without DNA. The CDR3 is made up of 14 amino acids. CDR3 in amino acids: CASSGGGSPGGQYF.

The chain combines TRBV20-1 with TRBJ1-1; the D gene TCRdb calls, TRBD1, cannot be checked with no DNA. The CDR3 spans 13 residues. Per germline, CDR1 DFQATT and CDR2 SNEGSKA (reference sequence). The CDR3 sequence: CSAITGLNTEAFF.

V gene TRBV29-1 combines with J gene TRBJ1-2; the D call of TRBD1 rests on TCRdb alone, since no DNA is present to check it. CDR1 is SQVTM, CDR2 ANQGSEA, per germline. The CDR3 is made up of 13 amino acids. The CDR3 spells CSVAETGDYGYTF.

This chain uses TRBV6-1 with TRBJ2-1; checking the TCRdb D call of TRBD1 is not possible without DNA. Germline loops: CDR1 MNHNS, CDR2 SASEGT. The CDR3 spans 15 residues. CDR3 in amino acids: CASSETQGDYNEQFF.

The rearrangement joins TRBV11-2 to TRBJ2-5; no DNA is available, so the TRBD1 call from TCRdb remains unchecked. Per germline, CDR1 SGHAT and CDR2 FQNNGV. The CDR3 length is 16 residues. The CDR3 here is CASSLDPGTVQETQYF.

The chain carries TRBV5-1 and TRBJ2-7; TCRdb reports TRBD1, a call that lacks DNA to check it against. Germline V gives CDR1 SGHRS, CDR2 YFSETQ. The CDR3 has 14 amino acids. The CDR3 loop is CASSFTDRFDEQYF.

The genes are TRBV29-1 and TRBJ2-2; with no DNA, the TCRdb D assignment of TRBD1 cannot be verified. There are 12 residues in the CDR3. Germline V gene data show CDR1 as SQVTM and CDR2 as ANQGSEA. CDR3 sequence reads: CSAQGASGELFF.